The 12 T cell receptor beta chains below all came from one sample that was sequenced in a study of T cells in Graves' hyperthyroidism and ophthalmopathy. The TCR beta CDR3 regions underwent amplification using RNA transcripts as the source. An initial round of RT-PCR targeting the TCR CDR3 relied on the HTBI primer set. TCRdb reanalysed the multiplex PCR reads using MiXCR and keeps one entry per CDR3 protein. The sample holds some 720,000 distinct CDR3 sequences; around 17% are singletons and the top ten take 8.4%. Sequencing was done on a sample of blood. Receptors originate from a man aged 18 to 29 with Graves' hyperthyroidism.

CDR3 region: CASSLEDRVTLYNEQYF. The CDR3 nucleotides read TGCGCCAGCAGCTTGGAGGACAGGGTGACTCTCTACAACGAGCAGTACTTC. V usage is TRBV5-1 and J usage is TRBJ2-7, with 8 positions matching TRBD1. Germline V gives CDR1 SGHRS, CDR2 YFSETQ. The CDR3 extends over 17 amino acids. With V trimmed by 0 bases and J by 5 bases, 13 bases remained unmatched.

This clonotype was recorded a few times. This chain uses TRBV12-3 or TRBV12-4 with TRBJ2-7, with TRBD2 matching 8 bases. V lost 6 bases and J lost 0; bases outside the gene matches: 13. The CDR3 contains 17 residues. CDR3 protein: CASSHPRGSGSSYEQYF. CDR3 sequence (DNA): TGTGCCAGCAGCCATCCGAGGGGGAGCGGGAGCTCCTACGAGCAGTACTTC.

This clonotype was picked up many times. The chain combines TRBV12-5 with TRBJ1-1, with D unresolved. Trimming took 3 bases from V and 1 from J, leaving 6 bases between them. The V gene's germline CDR1 is LGHNT and CDR2 FRNRAP. The CDR3 has 13 amino acids. The CDR3 loop is CASGFWENTEAFF. DNA for the CDR3: TGTGCTAGTGGTTTCTGGGAGAACACTGAAGCTTTCTTT.

This clonotype was seen only a few times. The rearrangement joins TRBV29-1 to TRBJ2-3, with no clear D. The V end was cut by 5 bases, the J end by 4 bases, with 22 bases between. This CDR3 is 16 amino acids long. Germline V gene lookup returns CDR1 SQVTM and CDR2 ANQGSEA. CDR3 DNA: TGCAGCGTTAGTGGTAGTTCCTTCGTTAGGGCAGATACGCAGTATTTT. It codes for CSVSGSSFVRADTQYF.

This clonotype has ten or more counts. J is TRBJ2-5 and V is TRBV7-2; 8 bases fit TRBD1. Trimming removed 3 bases from V and 5 bases from J; junction bases left unmatched: 5. Germline assignment: CDR1 SGHTA and CDR2 FQGNSA. The CDR3 length is 14 residues. The DNA for the CDR3 is TGTGCCAGCAGCTTTGACAGGGGTGAGGAGACCCAGTACTTC. Its translation: CASSFDRGEETQYF. Variable domain in full (rest from reference TRBV7-2 and TRBJ2-5): GAGVSQSPSNKVTEKGKDVELRCDPISGHTALYWYRQSLGQGLEFLIYFQGNSAPDKSGLPSDRFSAERTGGSVSTLTIQRTQQEDSAVYLCASSFDRGEETQYFGPGTRLLVL.

This clonotype came up a few times. This may arise from a read error, as a much more abundant clone is one base away. The V and J genes are TRBV12-3 or TRBV12-4 and TRBJ2-5, with D perhaps matching TRBD2 (6 bases). The V end was cut by 6 bases, the J end by 7 bases, with 12 bases between. This CDR3 has 12 residues. The chain's CDR3 is CASSPRLGTQYF. Written as DNA, the CDR3 is TGTGCCAGCAGCCCTCGACTAGGGACCCAGTACTTC.

The chain couples TRBV6-2 or TRBV6-3 to TRBJ2-7, with D possibly called TRBD1 or TRBD2 (5 bases each). The CDR3 runs 17 residues. V lost 0 bases and J 3 bases, leaving 18 bases between the germline ends. Germline assignment: CDR1 MNHEY and CDR2 SVGEGT. Written as DNA, the CDR3 is TGTGCCAGCAGTTACTCGGGACGGCGGTTCGGTTACTACGAGCAGTACTTC. Its translation: CASSYSGRRFGYYEQYF.

The chain has TRBV11-2 and TRBJ1-1; TRBD1 aligns across 8 bases. The CDR3 is 15 amino acids. In germline, CDR1 is SGHAT, CDR2 FQNNGV. J lost 0 bases, V lost 5 bases, and 5 bases had no gene match. The CDR3 loop is CASSPWTGLNTEAFF. The CDR3 DNA is TGTGCCAGCAGCCCATGGACAGGGCTGAACACTGAAGCTTTCTTT.

This clonotype showed up just a few times. V is TRBV13 and J is TRBJ2-1; 11 bases are a match to TRBD1. Looked up from germline, CDR1 is PRHDT and CDR2 is FYEKMQ (reference sequence). This CDR3 is 17 amino acids long. With V trimmed by 2 bases and J by 9 bases, 12 bases remained unmatched. The CDR3 is CASSLISGTGGGGEQFF. In DNA form, the CDR3 reads TGTGCCAGCAGCTTAATATCCGGGACAGGGGGAGGAGGTGAGCAGTTCTTC.

The chain couples TRBV11-3 to TRBJ2-3; either TRBD1 or TRBD2 may supply D (5 bases each). The CDR3 is made up of 15 amino acids. Germline V gene sequence: CDR1 SGHNT, CDR2 YENEEA. V shed 3 bases and J shed 3 bases, with 13 bases lying between them. As DNA, the CDR3 is TGTGCCAGCAGCTTTAGAGGGGCCTGGACAGATACGCAGTATTTT. It specifies CASSFRGAWTDTQYF.

This clonotype was detected many times. This chain joins TRBV2 and TRBJ2-7; D is uncertain. This CDR3 is built from 13 residues. Germline assignment: CDR1 SNHLY and CDR2 FYNNEI. Trimming took 3 bases from V and 1 from J, leaving 7 bases between them. The CDR3 spells CASSDDNSYEQYF. CDR3 coding DNA: TGTGCCAGCAGTGACGACAATTCCTACGAGCAGTACTTC.

The chain employs TRBV20-1 and TRBJ2-3, with 7 positions matching TRBD1. Germline V lookup: CDR1 DFQATT, CDR2 SNEGSKA (reference sequence). Trimming took 6 bases from V and 2 from J; bases not matched to a gene: 8. This CDR3 is built from 14 residues. The CDR3 DNA sequence: TGCAGTGCCAATAGGGGGCTCCTCACAGATACGCAGTATTTT. Encoded protein: CSANRGLLTDTQYF.